This T cell receptor (beta chain) came from a study of cytomegalovirus exposure and HLA in healthy donors. About the research overall: Within an early data release were roughly 83 million unique TCRs drawn from HLA-typed donors.

The PCR contained 60 Vbeta and 13 Jbeta primers. The repertoire was sequenced with immunoSEQ multiplex PCR; TCRdb's copy has only in-frame clones and lacks some. The sample consists of roughly 99,000 clones, 70% to 80% of them appearing once. Germline loops: CDR1 SGHVS, CDR2 FQNEAQ. CDR3 length: 14 residues. Trimming pared 5 bases from V and 6 bases from J, leaving 14 bases between. This clone has only one observation. V and J are TRBV7-8 and TRBJ1-5, with D possibly being TRBD1 (6 bases). Source material: PBMCs. This sequence was found in a man aged 18 to 30 in good health and CMV-seronegative. CDR3 sequence: CASSPIGRGQPQHF. DNA of the CDR3: TGTGCCAGCAGCCCCATTGGCAGGGGTCAGCCCCAGCATTTT.